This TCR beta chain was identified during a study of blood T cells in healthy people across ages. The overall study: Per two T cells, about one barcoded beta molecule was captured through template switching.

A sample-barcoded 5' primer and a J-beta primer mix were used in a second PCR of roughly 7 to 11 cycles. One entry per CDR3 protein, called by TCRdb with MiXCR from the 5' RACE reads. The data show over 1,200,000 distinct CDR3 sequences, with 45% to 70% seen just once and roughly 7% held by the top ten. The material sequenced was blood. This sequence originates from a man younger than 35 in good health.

CDR3 loop: CASSSYTGSIFRSPLHF. The CDR3 DNA sequence: TGTGCCAGCAGCTCCTACACAGGGAGTATTTTTCGATCACCCCTCCACTTT. The J gene is TRBJ1-6, the V gene TRBV7-2, with D possibly TRBD1 on 6 matching bases. V was cut by 4 bases and J by 10 bases, with 23 bases left in between. The length of the CDR3 is 17 residues. In germline, CDR1 is SGHTA, CDR2 FQGNSA.